This is a list of T cell receptor beta chains from one sample in a study of beta chain features in type 1 diabetes. TCRdb keeps only in-frame clones here, not all; method: immunoSEQ multiplex PCR. Altogether more than 300,000 clones are present, roughly 12% being singletons, with the ten largest covering more than 0.015%. The sequencing input was naive CD4+ T cells from blood. The receptors were sampled from a man younger than 35 in good health. Both conserved end residues are part of each CDR3.

V gene: TRBV5-4; J gene: TRBJ2-7; CDR3 protein: CASSPGQSLSEQYF
V gene: TRBV4-1; J gene: TRBJ1-5; CDR3 protein: CASSQEDRVREPQHF
V gene: TRBV4-2; J gene: TRBJ1-1; CDR3 protein: CASSQDPQGLNTEAFF
V gene: TRBV7-2; J gene: TRBJ1-6; CDR3 protein: CASSLAPQGRSPLHF
V gene: TRBV7-3; J gene: TRBJ2-2; CDR3 protein: CASRSGTSVTGELFF
V gene: TRBV6-5; J gene: TRBJ2-7; CDR3 protein: CASRRQGGSYEQYF
V gene: TRBV4-3; J gene: TRBJ2-5; CDR3 protein: CASSRKGPVAGVRETQYF
V gene: TRBV10-3; J gene: TRBJ1-1; CDR3 protein: CAIRNTGSQRTEAFF
V gene: TRBV27; J gene: TRBJ1-5; CDR3 protein: CASSFRTGWNQPQHF
V gene: TRBV4-3; J gene: TRBJ2-2; CDR3 protein: CASSQEDRGGTGELFF
V gene: TRBV2; J gene: TRBJ2-7; CDR3 protein: CASCEPDWDYEQYF
V gene: TRBV7-3; J gene: TRBJ2-5; CDR3 protein: CASSLMGVQETQYF
V gene: TRBV28; J gene: TRBJ1-2; CDR3 protein: CASSLGQVNYGYTF
V gene: TRBV30; J gene: TRBJ1-1; CDR3 protein: CASRKGGREAFF
V gene: TRBV7-2; J gene: TRBJ1-2; CDR3 protein: CASTPTGGMWGYTF